This T cell receptor beta chain was sequenced during a study of shared clonotypes between healthy human individuals. This CDR3 is built from 18 residues. Per germline, CDR1 WNHNN and CDR2 SYGVQD (reference sequence). V dropped 4 bases and J dropped 2; count of bases not matched to a gene: 15. TCRdb's table, derived via immunoSEQ multiplex PCR, lists solely in-frame clones and lacks some. Altogether millions of clones are present, approximately 92% being singletons, with the ten largest covering about 0.13%. This clone came up once. The chain combines TRBV10-1 with TRBJ2-5; 8 bases align to TRBD2. This TCR was sampled from a man between 18 and 35 years old in good health. The sequenced sample was naive CD4+ T cells sorted from blood. The subset: CD45RA+ positively selected. The CDR3 sequence is CASSAGTKASGGQETQYF. DNA of the CDR3: TGCGCCAGCAGTGCTGGGACAAAAGCCAGCGGGGGACAAGAGACCCAGTACTTC.